This T cell receptor (beta chain) was recorded in a study of CD8+ T cells in alopecia areata. Specified treatment: oral pan-JAK inhibitor, 5-10 mg twice daily. As the sequencing template, cDNA was produced by extracting RNA and reverse transcribing it. Clones were read by immunoSEQ multiplex PCR, and TCRdb kept only the in-frame ones, dropping some. Found here are about 180,000 clones, approximately 55% of them singletons; the top ten hold 10% to 12%. The CDR3 spans 13 residues. The germline V gene encodes CDR1 SGHDN and CDR2 FVKESK. Trimming removed 0 bases from V and 10 bases from J, with 10 bases in between.

This TCR was sampled from a human donor with alopecia areata. The chain employs TRBV14 and TRBJ2-1; D uncertain. The source was CD8+ T cells sorted from blood, collected at week 24, from a patient treated with tofacitinib. The chain's CDR3 is CASSQEKPVEQFF. The CDR3 DNA reads TGTGCCAGCAGCCAAGAAAAACCCGTGGAGCAGTTCTTC.